This T cell receptor (beta chain) was captured by sequencing in a study of blood T cell repertoires in COVID-19. Overall study context: Sites across the United States, Italy and Spain contributed samples from acute and convalescent COVID-19.

Assay: immunoSEQ multiplex PCR; the TCRdb copy retains only in-frame clones and omits some. The repertoire has 300,000 to 400,000 clones, 85% of them found once; the top ten carry around 1.8%. Participant ages covered roughly 18 to 89 years across 24 US areas. Cohort assignment relied on participant-reported clinical history. Germline V gene sequence: CDR1 MDHEN, CDR2 SYDVKM. This CDR3 comprises 14 residues. V lost 5 bases to trimming and J lost 4 bases, with 14 bases between them. The sample was PBMCs or T cells enriched from blood (not recorded which). The sequence came from a woman aged 25 to 39 who had been exposed to COVID-19. This chain connects TRBV28 to TRBJ2-5, with D possibly being TRBD2 (5 bases). The CDR3 reads CASSPLASRETQYF. The CDR3 DNA follows: TGTGCCAGCAGTCCCCTGGCTAGCCGAGAGACCCAGTACTTC.